This is a list of T cell receptor beta chains from one sample in a study of regulatory T cells in long-lasting Graves disease. TCRdb re-called the multiplex PCR reads with MiXCR, one entry per CDR3 protein. This table holds approximately 400,000 distinct CDR3 sequences, about 14% found once. Sequencing used peripheral blood mononuclear cells (PBMCs), obtained at new diagnosis, from a patient treated with antithyroid drugs. These receptors all stem from a female donor with Graves disease. Both conserved end residues are part of each CDR3. D genes are given only for firm matches. For some rows the clone size is stated as once, few or many, or as a class when expanded; others skip it.

>TRBV20-1|few|TRBJ1-3|.
TGCAGTGCGAGAATCCCAATGGGAAACACCATATATTTT
CSARIPMGNTIYF
>TRBV12-3/TRBV12-4|many|TRBJ1-2|.
TGTGCCAGCAGCCCCGGACACTCCTATGGCTACACCTTC
CASSPGHSYGYTF
>TRBV7-2|many|TRBJ2-1|TRBD2
TGTGCCAGCAGCGCCATGAGCGGGGCCTACTACAATGAGCAGTTCTTC
CASSAMSGAYYNEQFF
>TRBV6-1|.|TRBJ2-6|.
TGTGCCAGCGGAGAGAGGGCGCGACGGGCCAACGTCCTGACTTTC
CASGERARRANVLTF
>TRBV13|.|TRBJ1-2|TRBD1
TGTGCCAGCAGCATGACAGGGGCCGGCTACACCTTC
CASSMTGAGYTF
>TRBV11-1|many|TRBJ2-1|TRBD2
TGTGCCAGCAGCCCTCGGCTAGCGGGGGGGCTCGATGAGCAGTTCTTC
CASSPRLAGGLDEQFF
>TRBV6-1|many|TRBJ1-1|TRBD1
TGTGCCAGCAAGCCGGGACAGGGAAGCACTGAAGCTTTCTTT
CASKPGQGSTEAFF
>TRBV11-2|.|TRBJ1-6|TRBD1
TGTGCCAGCAGCGCATCCACGACAGGGATGGCCCTCCACTTT
CASSASTTGMALHF
>TRBV24-1|many|TRBJ2-3|.
TGTGCCACCAGTGACTATCAAGTAGATACGCAGTATTTT
CATSDYQVDTQYF
>TRBV12-3/TRBV12-4|many|TRBJ1-1|TRBD1
TGTGCCAGCAGTTTTTGGACAGGGGGCCGAAGGAAGACTGAAGCTTTCTTT
CASSFWTGGRRKTEAFF
>TRBV15|many|TRBJ2-1|TRBD2
TGTGCCACCAGAAATACCGCTAGCGGGGGGCGGTTCTACAATGAGCAGTTCTTC
CATRNTASGGRFYNEQFF
>TRBV11-2|.|TRBJ1-1|.
TGTGCCAGCAGCTCAGTCCCTTGGGAGAAAACTGAAGCTTTCTTT
CASSSVPWEKTEAFF
>TRBV19|.|TRBJ1-5|.
TGTGCCAGTAGTGGTTCGCAGGTCAGCTATCAGCCCCAGCATTTT
CASSGSQVSYQPQHF
>TRBV7-2|.|TRBJ2-7|.
TGTGCCAGCAGCCAACGCACAGCCGAGCAGTACTTC
CASSQRTAEQYF
>TRBV15|many|TRBJ1-2|.
TGTGCCACCAGCAGAGATCAGAGTAACTATGGCTACACCTTC
CATSRDQSNYGYTF
>TRBV20-1|many|TRBJ1-2|.
TGCAGTGCTCGGACACAAAACTATGGCTACACCTTC
CSARTQNYGYTF
>TRBV24-1|.|TRBJ2-7|TRBD2
TGTGCCACCATGATCCGCGGGGGTACGAGGTCGTACGAGCAGTACTTC
CATMIRGGTRSYEQYF
>TRBV12-3/TRBV12-4|many|TRBJ1-1|.
TGTGCCAGCAGTTTAGGGCCTCCTGGCACTGAAGCTTTCTTT
CASSLGPPGTEAFF
>TRBV7-9|many|TRBJ1-1|TRBD1
TGTGCCAGCAGCTCTGGGACAGATGAAGCTTTCTTT
CASSSGTDEAFF
>TRBV18|.|TRBJ2-5|.
TGTGCCAGCTCAATTAGTATAACCACTCAAGAGACCCAGTACTTC
CASSISITTQETQYF
>TRBV12-3/TRBV12-4|many|TRBJ1-5|.
TGTGCCAGCAGTTTAAACAGCCAGCCCCAGCATTTT
CASSLNSQPQHF
>TRBV12-3/TRBV12-4|many|TRBJ1-1|.
TGTGCCAGCAGATCCGGGGGCACTGAAGCTTTCTTT
CASRSGGTEAFF
>TRBV4-1|.|TRBJ2-7|TRBD1
TGCGCCAGCAGCCGAGAGACGGGACAGGTTACCTCCTACGAGCAGTACTTC
CASSRETGQVTSYEQYF
>TRBV10-1|many|TRBJ1-1|.
TGCGCCAGCAGTGATCTTTACCGGACTGAAGCTTTCTTT
CASSDLYRTEAFF
>TRBV28|many|TRBJ2-7|TRBD1
TGTGCCAGCAGTTTGGACAGGCCCTCCTACGAGCAGTACTTC
CASSLDRPSYEQYF
>TRBV7-2|many|TRBJ2-3|TRBD2
TGTGCCAGCAGTTCAAATGGGGGGGTGGCAGATACGCAGTATTTT
CASSSNGGVADTQYF
>TRBV2|many|TRBJ1-3|.
TGTGCCAGCAGTGGCGTTAACTCTGGAAACACCATATATTTT
CASSGVNSGNTIYF
>TRBV7-9|few|TRBJ1-1|TRBD1
TGTGCCAGCAGCCCCCCGGGACAGGATTTAGCGGCTTTCTTT
CASSPPGQDLAAFF
>TRBV2|few|TRBJ1-6|TRBD1
TGTGCCCGACGAGGGGGCGTCGGCTCACCCCTCCACTTT
CARRGGVGSPLHF
>TRBV2|many|TRBJ1-2|.
TGTGCCAGCAGTGAAGCGCAGCTACAGAGCTATGGCTACACCTTC
CASSEAQLQSYGYTF
>TRBV5-1|many|TRBJ2-1|TRBD2
TGCGCCAGCAGCTTGGCTGGGCTAGCGGGCCCCGGGGAACACTACAATGAGCAGTTCTTC
CASSLAGLAGPGEHYNEQFF
>TRBV4-1|many|TRBJ1-5|.
TGCGCCAGCAGCCAAGGAGGTCAGGGGCAGCCCCAGCATTTT
CASSQGGQGQPQHF
>TRBV13|few|TRBJ2-5|TRBD2
TGTGCCAGCAGCCCTCGTGGAAGCGGGAACATCCAAGAGACCCAGTACTTC
CASSPRGSGNIQETQYF
>TRBV11-2|many|TRBJ2-2|TRBD2
TGTGCCAGCAGCACACTTGGGAGGGGTGAGGGCGGGGAGCTGTTTTTT
CASSTLGRGEGGELFF
>TRBV2|many|TRBJ1-3|.
TGTGCCAGCAGTGAAGCCATCTCTGGAAACACCATATATTTT
CASSEAISGNTIYF
>TRBV9|many|TRBJ1-4|.
TGTGCCAGCAGCGTAGGTTCAGGGGATGAAAAACTGTTTTTT
CASSVGSGDEKLFF
>TRBV24-1|many|TRBJ1-3|.
TGTGCCACCAGTGACCCTTGGAACACCATATATTTT
CATSDPWNTIYF
>TRBV7-9|few|TRBJ1-5|.
TGTGCCAGCAGCTTAGCGGGGGACAATCAGCCCCAGCATTTT
CASSLAGDNQPQHF
>TRBV9|.|TRBJ1-3|.
TGTGCCAGCAGCCCTAGAAGGAATGACCGTTTCTCTGGAAACACCATATATTTT
CASSPRRNDRFSGNTIYF
>TRBV5-1|few|TRBJ2-3|TRBD2
TGCGCCAGCAACTCCCCGGGGGGAGCGGGGTACACAGATACGCAGTATTTT
CASNSPGGAGYTDTQYF